This T cell receptor (beta chain) came from a study of radiotherapy plus CTLA-4 blockade in lung cancer. This CDR3 contains 14 residues. Germline loops: CDR1 MNHNS, CDR2 SASEGT. Participants had chemo-refractory metastatic non-small-cell lung cancer and were treated with focal radiation plus ipilimumab CTLA-4 blockade. Using immunoSEQ multiplex PCR, the repertoire was profiled, and TCRdb retains in-frame clones only, with some absent. The sample lists tens of thousands of clones, 60% to 80% occurring once. The gene calls are TRBV6-1 and TRBJ2-1; 7 nucleotides align to TRBD1. The sample in question was peripheral blood, obtained from a patient treated with radiotherapy plus ipilimumab. The sequence was obtained from a human donor with non-small cell lung cancer whose response to radiotherapy plus ipilimumab could not be evaluated. The CDR3 DNA reads as TGTGCTTCTGGGGCAGGGGGCTCCTACAATGAGCAGTTCTTC. This encodes CASGAGGSYNEQFF.